The 6 T cell receptor beta chains below were found in one sample sequenced in a study of T cell responses to AZD1222 COVID-19 vaccine. The repertoire was sequenced with immunoSEQ multiplex PCR; TCRdb's copy has only in-frame clones and lacks some. The sample carries about 85,000 clones, roughly 88% recorded once. This specimen consisted of peripheral blood, obtained on day 0 of AZD1222 vaccination. These receptors came from an adult in good health.

In its sample, this clone is large. The rearrangement links TRBV11-2 to TRBJ2-3; D remains ambiguous. The V gene lost 4 bases and the J gene lost 1 base, with 6 bases spanning the gap. CDR1 is SGHAT and CDR2 is FQNNGV in the germline V gene. The CDR3 has 13 residues. CDR3 amino acids: CASSSQGTDTQYF. The DNA for the CDR3 is TGTGCCAGCAGCTCCCAGGGCACAGATACGCAGTATTTT. Full variable domain (missing parts from reference TRBV11-2 and TRBJ2-3): EAGVAQSPRYKIIEKRQSVAFWCNPISGHATLYWYQQILGQGPKLLIQFQNNGVVDDSQLPKDRFSAERLKGVDSTLKIQPAKLEDSAVYLCASSSQGTDTQYFGPGTRLTVL.

The J gene is TRBJ2-7, the V gene TRBV28; 11 bases line up with TRBD2. Per germline, CDR1 MDHEN and CDR2 SYDVKM. The CDR3 runs 14 residues. J was trimmed by 6 bases and V by 4 bases; bases with no gene match: 5. CDR3 protein: CASSYSGRAREQYF. The CDR3 nucleotides are TGTGCCAGCAGTTATAGCGGGAGGGCCCGCGAGCAGTACTTC. Combining the CDR3 with reference TRBV28 and TRBJ2-7 gives the whole variable domain DVKVTQSSRYLVKRTGEKVFLECVQDMDHENMFWYRQDPGLGLRLIYFSYDVKMKEKGDIPEGYSVSREKKERFSLILESASTNQTSMYLCASSYSGRAREQYFGPGTRLTVT.

The chain has TRBV11-3 and TRBJ2-1; D tentatively fits TRBD1 or TRBD2 (5 bases each). Trimming left V 8 bases short and J 6 bases short, with 11 bases between. CDR3 size: 12 residues. Germline V gene lookup returns CDR1 SGHNT and CDR2 YENEEA. CDR3 protein: CASGGAFNEQFF. In nucleotides, the CDR3 is TGTGCCAGCGGGGGAGCGTTCAATGAGCAGTTCTTC.

This chain joins TRBV18 and TRBJ1-2; 8 nucleotides align to TRBD1. Germline loops: CDR1 KGHSH, CDR2 LQKENI. This CDR3 has 15 amino acids. Germline trimming cut 5 bases from V and 11 bases from J; bases unmatched to any gene: 16. CDR3 DNA sequence: TGTGCCAGCTCAGAAAGGGACAGGTCATCTTCCCAGTACACCTTC. Protein product: CASSERDRSSSQYTF.

V and J are TRBV5-1 and TRBJ1-6; D remains ambiguous. V was shortened by 4 bases and J by 0 bases, with 11 bases between the two germline ends. Germline values: CDR1 SGHRS, CDR2 YFSETQ. CDR3 length: 16 amino acids. The CDR3 coding sequence is TGCGCCAGCAGCCGTGACCTTAGCTCCTATAATTCACCCCTCCACTTT. Translated: CASSRDLSSYNSPLHF.

This sequence joins TRBV3-1 (or the pseudogene TRBV3-2) and TRBJ1-1; 7 bases align to TRBD1. The V gene end was trimmed by 6 bases and the J gene end by 6 bases; junction bases not matched to a gene: 7. The CDR3 covers 13 residues. Germline CDR1 is LGHDT and CDR2 is YNNKEL (reference sequence). The CDR3 region has the DNA TGTGCCAGCAGAATCAGGGGGTACGCTGAAGCTTTCTTT. This encodes CASRIRGYAEAFF.